One T cell receptor (beta chain) is described in this entry. The CDR3 is 14 residues long. CDR1 MNHNS and CDR2 SASEGT come from the germline V gene. Deletions cut 8 bases from V and 4 bases from J, with 15 bases between. Profiled with immunoSEQ multiplex PCR; TCRdb holds only in-frame clones, not every one. The sample has about 46,000 clones, 80% to 95% seen once. This entry comes from a study of T cell changes during pregnancy in multiple sclerosis. The sample in question was CD8+ T cells from peripheral blood mononuclear cells, obtained after pregnancy. The chain links TRBV6-1 to TRBJ1-5; D is possibly TRBD1 (6 bases). This clonotype was obtained from a female donor with multiple sclerosis, enrolled in a pregnancy study. CDR3 region: CASYGGPQNQPQHF. Written as DNA, the CDR3 is TGTGCCAGCTACGGGGGGCCCCAGAATCAGCCCCAGCATTTT.